Presented here are 22 T cell receptor beta chains from one specimen sequenced in a study of blood T cell repertoires in COVID-19. Here immunoSEQ multiplex PCR was the method, and the copy in TCRdb shows in-frame clones only, minus some. The data contain 200,000 to 300,000 clones, about four fifths of them seen just once; the ten biggest clones take up around 3.3%. Sequenced material: PBMCs or T cells enriched from blood (not recorded which). These receptors were taken from a woman aged 40 to 55 who had been exposed to COVID-19.

CDR3 sequence (DNA): TGTGCCAGCAGCCCCCGGACTAGCGGGGGCCTCTTGGAGACCCAGTACTTC. Residues: CASSPRTSGGLLETQYF. The genes are TRBV14 and TRBJ2-5, with 13 nucleotides matching TRBD2. Unmatched junction bases numbered 10, after V lost 4 bases and J lost 5 bases. The V gene's germline CDR1 is SGHDN and CDR2 FVKESK. This CDR3 has 17 amino acids. The variable domain in full, completed from reference TRBV14 and TRBJ2-5, reads EAGVTQFPSHSVIEKGQTVTLRCDPISGHDNLYWYRRVMGKEIKFLLHFVKESKQDESGMPNNRFLAERTGGTYSTLKVQPAELEDSGVYFCASSPRTSGGLLETQYFGPGTRLLVL.

The chain carries TRBV11-2 and TRBJ1-2; D may be TRBD1 (5 bases). CDR1 is SGHAT, CDR2 FQNNGV, per germline. The CDR3 is 14 residues long. Trimming shortened V by 1 base and J by 4 bases, and 10 bases separated the two germline ends. CDR3 residues: CASSLAGPTYGYTF. The CDR3 bases are TGTGCCAGCAGCTTAGCAGGGCCCACCTATGGCTACACCTTC. Drawing the rest from reference TRBV11-2 and TRBJ1-2, the complete variable domain is EAGVAQSPRYKIIEKRQSVAFWCNPISGHATLYWYQQILGQGPKLLIQFQNNGVVDDSQLPKDRFSAERLKGVDSTLKIQPAKLEDSAVYLCASSLAGPTYGYTFGSGTRLTVV.

This chain connects TRBV9 to TRBJ2-2, with TRBD1 identical over 10 bases. The CDR3 runs 15 residues. J gave up 7 bases and V 1 base, and 4 bases lay outside the gene matches. CDR1 and CDR2 (germline): SGDLS, YYNGEE. The CDR3 reads CASSVRGTGVGELFF. CDR3 DNA: TGTGCCAGCAGCGTAAGGGGGACAGGGGTCGGGGAGCTGTTTTTT.

The V and J genes are TRBV18 and TRBJ2-7; 9 bases line up with TRBD1. This CDR3 is 19 amino acids long. V lost 4 bases, J lost 3 bases, and 19 bases stayed unmatched. CDR1 and CDR2 from the germline V gene are KGHSH and LQKENI. The CDR3 is CASSRSTPTPGQGNYEQYF. The DNA for the CDR3 is TGTGCCAGCTCACGGAGCACACCCACGCCGGGACAGGGTAACTACGAGCAGTACTTC.

The chain carries TRBV6-5 and TRBJ1-1; D gene ambiguous. Per the germline V gene, CDR1 is MNHEY and CDR2 is SVGAGI. The CDR3 is made up of 14 amino acids. Trimming cost V 7 bases and J 5 bases, with 17 bases left between them. CDR3 coding DNA: TGTGCCAGCATCCACAGTAGAGTTGGAACTGAAGCTTTCTTT. Protein: CASIHSRVGTEAFF.

The chain uses TRBV28 and TRBJ1-3; D is unclear. Germline CDR1 MDHEN, CDR2 SYDVKM. V dropped 10 bases and J dropped 4 bases, with 8 bases sitting between them. This CDR3 spans 11 amino acids. The CDR3, as DNA: TGTGCCACCGCGGGGGGAAACACCATATATTTT. Protein sequence: CATAGGNTIYF.

This chain connects TRBV5-5 to TRBJ1-2; TRBD1 might be the D (6 bases). This CDR3 spans 15 amino acids. V was pared by 4 bases and J by 3 bases, with 16 bases between. Germline assignment: CDR1 SGHKS and CDR2 YYEKEE (reference sequence). The CDR3 here is CASSPGGQPYYGYTF. CDR3 bases: TGTGCCAGCAGCCCGGGGGGGCAGCCATACTATGGCTACACCTTC.

The V call is TRBV10-3, the J call TRBJ1-2; a possible D gene is TRBD1 (6 bases). The germline V gene encodes CDR1 ENHRY and CDR2 SYGVKD. The V end lost 6 bases, the J end lost 2 bases, and 16 bases lay between the germline ends. The CDR3 consists of 15 residues. CDR3 sequence reads: CAIRDTGQPNYGYTF. For the CDR3, the DNA is TGTGCCATCAGGGATACAGGACAGCCCAACTATGGCTACACCTTC.

The V call is TRBV7-2, the J call TRBJ1-2; no definite D call. V shed 2 bases and J shed 6 bases, with 13 bases lying between them. This CDR3 region has 14 residues. In germline, CDR1 is SGHTA, CDR2 FQGNSA. CDR3 nucleotides: TGTGCCAGCAGCTTACTGTCTCCGCGGAATGGCTACACCTTC. As protein: CASSLLSPRNGYTF.

The chain employs TRBV2 and TRBJ1-1; 8 bases are shared with TRBD1. The CDR3 is 16 amino acids. Trimming at V came to 4 bases and at J to 5 bases, leaving 12 bases not matched to a gene. CDR1 is SNHLY and CDR2 is FYNNEI in the germline V gene. The CDR3 DNA reads as TGTGCCAGCAGTGTGAGGACAGGGCTCGGTGGTACTGAAGCTTTCTTT. Amino acids: CASSVRTGLGGTEAFF.

The gene calls are TRBV19 and TRBJ1-1; D is unclear. V was cut by 4 bases and J by 0 bases, with 6 bases left in between. The germline V gene encodes CDR1 LNHDA and CDR2 SQIVND (reference sequence). There are 13 residues in the CDR3. The CDR3 sequence is CASSRTVNTEAFF. The CDR3 region has the DNA TGTGCCAGTAGTAGAACGGTGAACACTGAAGCTTTCTTT.

This clone was observed a single time. J is TRBJ1-6 and V is TRBV5-5; D is perhaps TRBD1 (6 bases). The CDR3 sequence is 14 residues long. V was pared by 3 bases and J by 8 bases, with 12 bases between. Germline CDR1 reads SGHKS; CDR2 reads YYEKEE (reference sequence). This CDR3 is CASSSGTLDSPLHF. CDR3 nucleotides: TGTGCCAGCAGCTCCGGGACATTAGATTCACCCCTCCACTTT. The full variable domain, completed using reference TRBV5-5 and TRBJ1-6, is DAGVTQSPTHLIKTRGQQVTLRCSPISGHKSVSWYQQVLGQGPQFIFQYYEKEERGRGNFPDRFSARQFPNYSSELNVNALLLGDSALYLCASSSGTLDSPLHFGNGTRLTVT.

This rearrangement joins TRBV15 to TRBJ1-1; perhaps TRBD1 as D (5 bases). The germline V gene encodes CDR1 LNHNV and CDR2 YYDKDF (reference sequence). CDR3 length: 18 amino acids. Trimming took off 3 bases at V and 3 bases at J, with 23 bases between the two ends. The CDR3 is CATSSTYSPSWGDTEAFF. Written as DNA, the CDR3 is TGTGCCACCAGCAGTACCTATTCCCCGTCTTGGGGGGACACTGAAGCTTTCTTT.

V and J are TRBV6-2 or TRBV6-3 and TRBJ1-2, with D possibly matching TRBD1 (6 bases). CDR1 and CDR2 (germline): MNHEY, SVGEGT. V gave up 6 bases and J gave up 2 bases, with 22 bases separating them. CDR3 length: 17 residues. CDR3 sequence (DNA): TGTGCCAGCAGCAGGCTGGACAGTTTAAGGCCCAACTATGGCTACACCTTC. The encoded protein is CASSRLDSLRPNYGYTF.

V and J are TRBV7-2 and TRBJ1-2; D call uncertain. V lost 5 bases and J 3 bases, leaving 16 bases between the germline ends. Germline V gene lookup returns CDR1 SGHTA and CDR2 FQGNSA. The CDR3 totals 15 residues. The chain's CDR3 is CASSQRRTMDYGYTF. CDR3 bases: TGTGCCAGCAGCCAGAGACGTACTATGGACTATGGCTACACCTTC.

This CDR3 is CASSPGQPNTEAFF. CDR3 nucleotide sequence: TGCGCCAGCAGCCCCGGACAGCCGAACACTGAAGCTTTCTTT. This chain uses TRBV5-1 with TRBJ1-1, with D possibly being TRBD1 (6 bases). Trimming removed 4 bases from V and 1 base from J, with 11 bases in between. This CDR3 has 14 residues. Germline CDR1 is SGHRS and CDR2 is YFSETQ.

The chain links TRBV3-1 (or the pseudogene TRBV3-2) to TRBJ1-2, with D tentatively TRBD1 (5 bases). The CDR3 length is 11 residues. Trimming removed 4 bases from V and 6 bases from J, with 6 bases in between. CDR1 is LGHDT, CDR2 YNNKEL, per germline (reference sequence). CDR3 residues: CASSRGDGYTF. Written as DNA, the CDR3 is TGTGCCAGCAGCCGGGGGGATGGCTACACCTTC.

The chain joins TRBV2 to TRBJ1-1; no clear D gene. V lost 8 bases and J 3 bases, leaving 16 bases between the germline ends. This CDR3 spans 14 amino acids. The germline CDR1 and CDR2 sequences are SNHLY and FYNNEI. The CDR3: CASDWVRGDTEAFF. The CDR3 DNA follows: TGTGCCAGCGATTGGGTCCGAGGCGACACTGAAGCTTTCTTT. Using reference TRBV2 and TRBJ1-1 for the parts outside the CDR3, the full variable domain is EPEVTQTPSHQVTQMGQEVILRCVPISNHLYFYWYRQILGQKVEFLVSFYNNEISEKSEIFDDQFSVERPDGSNFTLKIRSTKLEDSAMYFCASDWVRGDTEAFFGQGTRLTVV.

The table lists this clone with a count of one. This clone may be a read error of a much larger clone one base away. The sample carries other DNA sequences with the same CDR3. This chain joins TRBV7-9 and TRBJ2-5; 7 bases fit TRBD2. In germline, CDR1 is SEHNR, CDR2 FQNEAQ (reference sequence). V trimming: 0 bases; J trimming: 2 bases; junction bases outside the gene matches: 0. The CDR3 has 14 amino acids. CDR3 DNA: TGTGCCAGCAGCTTAGCGGGGGGGCAAGAGACCCAGTACTTC. Its translation: CASSLAGGQETQYF.

Concerning this clone: One end of the junction varies from germline; a read error may be responsible. V is TRBV6-5 and J is TRBJ1-2, with 11 positions matching TRBD1. This CDR3 is 14 amino acids long. CDR1 and CDR2 (germline): MNHEY, SVGAGI. The chain's CDR3 is CASSYSGTGGGYTF. The DNA for the CDR3 is TGTGCCAGCAGCTACTCCGGGACAGGGGGTGGCTACACCTTC.

The J gene is TRBJ2-5, the V gene TRBV19; 9 bases are a match to TRBD2. V lost 10 bases and J lost 5; bases outside the gene matches: 8. Germline CDR1 is LNHDA and CDR2 is SQIVND (reference sequence). This CDR3 region has 13 residues. The CDR3: CATSRGGWETQYF. The CDR3 nucleotides are TGTGCCACCTCGCGGGGGGGCTGGGAGACCCAGTACTTC.

The chain combines TRBV4-3 with TRBJ1-1, with no clear D. Germline V gives CDR1 LGHNA, CDR2 YSLEER. Between the trimmed V and J ends, which lost 0 bases and 3 bases, there was a span of 5 bases. The CDR3 length is 13 residues. CDR3 sequence reads: CASSQERDTEAFF. As DNA, the CDR3 is TGCGCCAGCAGCCAAGAGAGGGACACTGAAGCTTTCTTT.